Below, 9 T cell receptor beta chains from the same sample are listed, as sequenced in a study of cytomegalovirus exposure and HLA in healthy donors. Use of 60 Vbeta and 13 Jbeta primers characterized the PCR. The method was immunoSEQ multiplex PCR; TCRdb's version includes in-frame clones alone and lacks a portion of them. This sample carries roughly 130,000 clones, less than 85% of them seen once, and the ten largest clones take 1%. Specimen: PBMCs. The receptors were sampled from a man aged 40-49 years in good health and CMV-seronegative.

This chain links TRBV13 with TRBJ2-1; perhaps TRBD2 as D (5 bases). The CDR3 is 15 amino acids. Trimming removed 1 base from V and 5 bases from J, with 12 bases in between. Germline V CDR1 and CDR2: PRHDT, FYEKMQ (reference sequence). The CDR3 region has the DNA TGTGCCAGCAGCTTAGCTCCAGCGGAGGACAATGAGCAGTTCTTC. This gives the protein CASSLAPAEDNEQFF.

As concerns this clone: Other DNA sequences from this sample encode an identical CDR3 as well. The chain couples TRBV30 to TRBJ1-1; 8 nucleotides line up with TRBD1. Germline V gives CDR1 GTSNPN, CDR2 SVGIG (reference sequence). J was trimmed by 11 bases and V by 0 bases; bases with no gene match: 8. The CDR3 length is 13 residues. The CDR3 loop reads CAWSVKVTGEAFF. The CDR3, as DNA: TGTGCCTGGAGTGTAAAAGTGACAGGGGAGGCTTTCTTT.

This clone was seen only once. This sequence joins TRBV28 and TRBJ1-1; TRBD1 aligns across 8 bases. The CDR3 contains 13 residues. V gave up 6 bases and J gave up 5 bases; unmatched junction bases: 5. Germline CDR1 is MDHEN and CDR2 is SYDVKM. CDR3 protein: CASSSGQGTEAFF. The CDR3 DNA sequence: TGTGCCAGCAGCTCCGGACAGGGTACTGAAGCTTTCTTT.

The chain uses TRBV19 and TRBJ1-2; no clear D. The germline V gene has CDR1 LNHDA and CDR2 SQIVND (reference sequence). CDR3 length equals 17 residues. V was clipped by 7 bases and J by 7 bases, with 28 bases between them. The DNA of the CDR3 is TGTGCCAGTACCCTTCTTGACGTGGCTGGCTCGGGGAGTGGCTACACCTTC. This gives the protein CASTLLDVAGSGSGYTF.

The CDR3 here is CSVTQTNTGELFF. For the CDR3, the DNA is TGCAGCGTTACACAAACCAACACCGGGGAGCTGTTTTTT. The chain couples TRBV29-1 to TRBJ2-2, with D unclear. The CDR3 is 13 residues long. Germline-derived CDR1 and CDR2 are SQVTM and ANQGSEA. V dropped 5 bases and J dropped 2 bases, with 9 bases sitting between them.

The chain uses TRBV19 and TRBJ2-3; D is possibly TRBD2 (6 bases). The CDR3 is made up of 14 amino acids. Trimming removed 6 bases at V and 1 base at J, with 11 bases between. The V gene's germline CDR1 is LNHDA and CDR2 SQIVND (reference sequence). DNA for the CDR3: TGTGCCAGTAGACCGACGGGGGGCACAGATACGCAGTATTTT. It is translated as CASRPTGGTDTQYF.

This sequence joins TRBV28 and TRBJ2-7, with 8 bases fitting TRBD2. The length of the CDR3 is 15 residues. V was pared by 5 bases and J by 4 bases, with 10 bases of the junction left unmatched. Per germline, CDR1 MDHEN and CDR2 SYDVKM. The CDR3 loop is CASSAGGRGSYEQYF. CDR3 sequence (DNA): TGTGCCAGCAGTGCGGGGGGAAGAGGGAGTTACGAGCAGTACTTC. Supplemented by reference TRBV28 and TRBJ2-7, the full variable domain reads DVKVTQSSRYLVKRTGEKVFLECVQDMDHENMFWYRQDPGLGLRLIYFSYDVKMKEKGDIPEGYSVSREKKERFSLILESASTNQTSMYLCASSAGGRGSYEQYFGPGTRLTVT.

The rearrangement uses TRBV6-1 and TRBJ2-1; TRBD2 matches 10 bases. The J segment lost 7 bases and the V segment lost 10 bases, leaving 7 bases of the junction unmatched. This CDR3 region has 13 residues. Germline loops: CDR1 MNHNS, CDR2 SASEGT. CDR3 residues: CATTSGKRNEQFF. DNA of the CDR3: TGTGCCACCACTAGCGGGAAGAGGAATGAGCAGTTCTTC.

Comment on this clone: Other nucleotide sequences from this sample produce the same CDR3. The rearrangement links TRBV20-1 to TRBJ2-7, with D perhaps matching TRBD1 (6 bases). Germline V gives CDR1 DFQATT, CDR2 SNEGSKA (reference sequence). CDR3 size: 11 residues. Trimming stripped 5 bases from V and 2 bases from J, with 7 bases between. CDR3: CSAGDTYEQYF. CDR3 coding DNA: TGCAGTGCTGGGGACACCTACGAGCAGTACTTC.